The 31 T cell receptor beta chains below all came from one sample that was sequenced in a study of cytotoxic CD8 clonotypes in ibrutinib-treated CLL. Measured with immunoSEQ multiplex PCR; TCRdb has only the in-frame clones, and not every one. The sample holds more than 45,000 clones, roughly 80% seen once. Here the sequenced sample was PBMCs, taken after 24 months of ibrutinib treatment. Every receptor here comes from a human donor with chronic lymphocytic leukemia.

The V call is TRBV27, the J call TRBJ1-2, with TRBD1 identical over 8 bases. Germline assignment: CDR1 MNHEY and CDR2 SMNVEV (reference sequence). The CDR3 runs to 16 residues. The V and J ends lost 1 base and 5 bases, in that order; junction bases with no gene match: 9. The CDR3 coding sequence is TGTGCCAGCAGTTTATTTGGGGCAGGGGGCTCGTATGGCTACACCTTC. It yields the protein CASSLFGAGGSYGYTF.

The CDR3 sequence is CASSQDLATLGGAQYF. The CDR3 DNA reads as TGCGCCAGCAGCCAAGATCTGGCTACCCTCGGTGGAGCCCAGTACTTC. The chain joins TRBV4-3 to TRBJ2-5; the D is unclear. Trimming removed 0 bases at V and 9 bases at J, with 20 bases between. Germline CDR1 reads LGHNA; CDR2 reads YSLEER. This CDR3 is 16 amino acids long.

The V call is TRBV6-5, the J call TRBJ1-5; weak D call: TRBD1 (5 bases). Trimming shortened V by 7 bases and J by 6 bases, and 19 bases separated the two germline ends. CDR1 and CDR2 from the germline V gene are MNHEY and SVGAGI. CDR3 length equals 15 residues. CDR3 nucleotide sequence: TGTGCCAGCAAAACGGGACTAGGTACGGGTCAGCCCCAGCATTTT. Residues: CASKTGLGTGQPQHF.

The rearrangement uses TRBV2 and TRBJ2-5, with 8 bases identical to TRBD1. The end of the DNA fits TRBJ2-7 better, so the J call may be wrong. Germline V gene sequence: CDR1 SNHLY, CDR2 FYNNEI. The CDR3 has 17 residues. CDR3 sequence: CASSLLDRGQTSYEQYF. The CDR3 DNA reads as TGTGCCAGCAGCCTACTCGACAGGGGACAAACCTCCTACGAGCAGTACTTC.

The V gene is TRBV7-2, the J gene TRBJ2-7, with TRBD2 matching over 7 bases. The CDR3 extends over 16 amino acids. After removal of 1 base from V and 3 bases from J, the junction contained 9 bases not matched to a gene. Germline-derived CDR1 and CDR2 are SGHTA and FQGNSA. The CDR3 spells CASSLVAGVEGYEQYF. The CDR3 DNA sequence: TGTGCCAGCAGCTTAGTTGCGGGAGTTGAAGGCTACGAGCAGTACTTC.

The chain joins TRBV15 to TRBJ1-1; a weak D match, TRBD1 (6 bases). V gave up 5 bases and J gave up 6 bases, with 19 bases separating them. CDR3 length equals 15 residues. Germline CDR1 LNHNV, CDR2 YYDKDF (reference sequence). The CDR3, as DNA: TGTGCCACCAGCTTACCTCTGGGGGGCGGGTCTGAAGCTTTCTTT. It yields the protein CATSLPLGGGSEAFF.

CDR3 DNA: TGCGCCAGCAGCTTACGGCCGGCACAAAACGGCGACACTGAAGCTTTCTTT. Translation: CASSLRPAQNGDTEAFF. V is TRBV5-1 and J is TRBJ1-1; no clear D gene. CDR1 and CDR2 from the germline V gene are SGHRS and YFSETQ. Trimming removed 2 bases from V and 3 bases from J, with 20 bases in between. This CDR3 region has 17 residues.

This chain uses TRBV6-6 with TRBJ1-1, with D unresolved. Germline V CDR1 and CDR2: MNHNY, SVGAGI (reference sequence). V lost 6 bases and J lost 2, with 4 bases in between. This CDR3 region has 11 residues. CDR3 residues: CASSHNTEAFF. For the CDR3, the DNA is TGTGCCAGCAGCCATAACACTGAAGCTTTCTTT.

The chain carries TRBV5-1 and TRBJ1-5; no reliable D call. V was clipped by 4 bases and J by 2 bases, with 13 bases between them. This CDR3 region has 15 residues. CDR1 and CDR2 (germline): SGHRS, YFSETQ. CDR3: CASSTDGEGNQPQHF. In nucleotides, the CDR3 is TGCGCCAGCAGCACGGACGGGGAAGGCAATCAGCCCCAGCATTTT.

The chain couples TRBV6-4 to TRBJ1-6; TRBD1 matches at 7 bases. The CDR3 sequence is 17 residues long. V lost 10 bases and J lost 0; bases outside the gene matches: 12. Germline V gene sequence: CDR1 MRHNA, CDR2 SNTAGT. The CDR3: CATWRQGGSSYNSPLHF. The CDR3 region has the DNA TGTGCCACCTGGAGACAGGGAGGGAGCTCCTATAATTCACCCCTCCACTTT.

This clone appeared a few times. The chain recombines TRBV6-1 with TRBJ1-5; the match to TRBD1 covers 8 bases. The CDR3 sequence is 12 residues long. Trimming cost V 10 bases and J 4 bases; bases outside gene matches: 3. Germline CDR1 MNHNS, CDR2 SASEGT. CDR3 in amino acids: CATGQGNQPQHF. DNA of the CDR3: TGTGCCACCGGACAGGGAAATCAGCCCCAGCATTTT.

This chain links TRBV11-2 with TRBJ2-1; no definite D call. Between the trimmed V and J ends, which lost 0 bases and 8 bases, there was a span of 17 bases. The CDR3 covers 16 residues. CDR1 is SGHAT, CDR2 FQNNGV, per germline. CDR3 region: CASSLDPPLPTDEQFF. DNA for the CDR3: TGTGCCAGCAGCTTAGATCCCCCTCTACCTACGGATGAGCAGTTCTTC.

The J gene is TRBJ2-3, the V gene TRBV19; 10 bases map to TRBD2. Germline CDR1 reads LNHDA; CDR2 reads SQIVND (reference sequence). The junction had 13 bases not matched to a gene; V was cut back by 4 bases and J by 3 bases. The CDR3 consists of 18 residues. The CDR3 sequence: CASSTPRGAGGGTDTQYF. The CDR3 region has the DNA TGTGCCAGTAGTACCCCCCGCGGAGCGGGAGGGGGTACAGATACGCAGTATTTT. Filled out from reference TRBV19 and TRBJ2-3, the complete variable domain reads DGGITQSPKYLFRKEGQNVTLSCEQNLNHDAMYWYRQDPGQGLRLIYYSQIVNDFQKGDIAEGYSVSREKKESFPLTVTSAQKNPTAFYLCASSTPRGAGGGTDTQYFGPGTRLTVL.

CDR3 coding DNA: TGTGCCAGCAGGGGTAGCGCGAGCTCCTACAATGAGCAGTTCTTC. Translating gives CASRGSASSYNEQFF. The chain couples TRBV6-6 to TRBJ2-1, with a possible D match to TRBD2 (5 bases). The CDR3 sequence is 15 residues long. The germline gives CDR1 MNHNY, CDR2 SVGAGI (reference sequence). V was clipped by 6 bases and J by 0 bases, with 12 bases between them.

V and J are TRBV5-1 and TRBJ2-1, with 7 bases aligning to TRBD2. V lost 8 bases to trimming and J lost 2 bases; unmatched junction nucleotides: 7. Germline V gives CDR1 SGHRS, CDR2 YFSETQ. The CDR3 spans 14 residues. The CDR3 loop reads CASGGTNTYNEQFF. CDR3 bases: TGCGCCAGTGGGGGGACTAACACCTACAATGAGCAGTTCTTC.

The genes are TRBV18 and TRBJ2-7; D possibly corresponds to TRBD2 (6 bases). The germline gives CDR1 KGHSH, CDR2 LQKENI. Trimming stripped 0 bases from V and 6 bases from J, with 15 bases between. The CDR3 has 15 amino acids. CDR3 DNA sequence: TGTGCCAGCTCACCACCCGGGACTCCTTCTGGCGAGCAGTACTTC. Translated: CASSPPGTPSGEQYF.

The J gene is TRBJ1-5, the V gene TRBV10-3; D is undetermined. The CDR3 runs to 13 residues. From germline, CDR1 is ENHRY and CDR2 SYGVKD. The CDR3 sequence is CASSRESNQPQHF. CDR3 sequence (DNA): TGTGCTTCCTCGAGGGAAAGCAATCAGCCCCAGCATTTT.

The chain employs TRBV28 and TRBJ1-5, with 7 bases identical to TRBD1. The ends lost 5 bases at V and 7 bases at J; junction bases unmatched: 8. The CDR3 totals 14 residues. The V gene's germline CDR1 is MDHEN and CDR2 SYDVKM. The CDR3 sequence is CASSTSQGRQPQHF. Here the CDR3 DNA reads TGTGCCAGCAGTACCTCACAGGGGAGACAGCCCCAGCATTTT.

This clone showed up just a few times. The genes are TRBV5-5 and TRBJ1-2; TRBD1 might be the D (5 bases). The CDR3 extends over 15 amino acids. Trimming shortened V by 2 bases and J by 2 bases, and 13 bases separated the two germline ends. Germline V gene data show CDR1 as SGHKS and CDR2 as YYEKEE (reference sequence). The CDR3 DNA reads as TGTGCCAGCAGCTTTGATCTGGGACGGAACTATGGCTACACCTTC. It yields the protein CASSFDLGRNYGYTF. The full variable domain, completed using reference TRBV5-5 and TRBJ1-2, is DAGVTQSPTHLIKTRGQQVTLRCSPISGHKSVSWYQQVLGQGPQFIFQYYEKEERGRGNFPDRFSARQFPNYSSELNVNALLLGDSALYLCASSFDLGRNYGYTFGSGTRLTVV.

The chain links TRBV9 to TRBJ2-7; D is unresolved. There are 13 residues in the CDR3. Per germline, CDR1 SGDLS and CDR2 YYNGEE. Trimming removed 1 base from V and 7 bases from J, with 12 bases in between. The CDR3 loop reads CASSVQEGREQYF. CDR3 sequence (DNA): TGTGCCAGCAGCGTACAAGAAGGGCGGGAGCAGTACTTC.

The gene calls are TRBV6-4 and TRBJ2-1, with 7 nucleotides matching TRBD2. V lost 2 bases and J lost 6; bases outside the gene matches: 7. Germline V gives CDR1 MRHNA, CDR2 SNTAGT. There are 15 residues in the CDR3. This chain's CDR3 is CASSDTLTSTNEQFF. DNA of the CDR3: TGTGCCAGCAGTGACACCCTGACTAGCACCAATGAGCAGTTCTTC.

The V and J genes are TRBV12-2 and TRBJ2-2; the D call of TRBD2 is as the table states it, not checked on the DNA. TRBV12-2 is an annotated pseudogene. The CDR3 totals 12 residues. CDR3 loop: CASRFSTGELFF. DNA for the CDR3: TGTGCAAGTCGCTTCTCCACCGGGGAGCTGTTTTTT.

This clone was recorded a few times. V and J are TRBV7-3 and TRBJ2-2; D ambiguous. V lost 1 base, J lost 4 bases, and 4 bases lay in between. The CDR3 covers 13 residues. From germline, CDR1 is SGHTA and CDR2 FQGTGA. As DNA, the CDR3 is TGTGCCAGCAGCTTAAGCGCCACCGGGGAGCTGTTTTTT. It translates to CASSLSATGELFF.

This clone was recorded a few times. The genes are TRBV19 and TRBJ1-4; D perhaps matches TRBD1 (6 bases). Germline loops: CDR1 LNHDA, CDR2 SQIVND (reference sequence). The length of the CDR3 is 13 residues. Trimming removed 5 bases from V and 8 bases from J, with 12 bases in between. The CDR3 nucleotides read TGTGCCAGTAGTCTGGACAGTGGGGAAAAACTGTTTTTT. This gives the protein CASSLDSGEKLFF.

This chain connects TRBV7-8 to TRBJ2-1; tentative D call: TRBD2 (5 bases). The CDR3 is 12 amino acids. Trimming shortened V by 6 bases and J by 8 bases, and 11 bases separated the two germline ends. Germline CDR1 is SGHVS and CDR2 is FQNEAQ. The CDR3 sequence is CASRELGDEQFF. The CDR3 DNA follows: TGTGCCAGCAGAGAATTGGGAGATGAGCAGTTCTTC.

CDR3: CASSDPDRPWGELFF. The CDR3 nucleotides read TGTGCCAGCAGTGACCCAGACAGACCTTGGGGGGAGCTGTTTTTT. The V call is TRBV25-1, the J call TRBJ2-2; possible D gene TRBD1, 5 bases. The V and J ends lost 3 bases and 8 bases respectively, with 16 bases between them. The length of the CDR3 is 15 residues. CDR1 is MGHDK and CDR2 is SYGVNS in the germline V gene.

The rearrangement uses TRBV28 and TRBJ2-3, with 10 bases fitting TRBD2. V lost 2 bases and J lost 2; bases outside the gene matches: 4. CDR1 is MDHEN, CDR2 SYDVKM, per germline. This CDR3 has 16 amino acids. CDR3 in DNA: TGTGCCAGCAGTTTAGGGCTAGCGGGGGTCACAGATACGCAGTATTTT. Translating it yields CASSLGLAGVTDTQYF.

This chain joins TRBV10-2 and TRBJ1-1; no firm D call. Deletions cut 0 bases from V and 11 bases from J, with 10 bases between. Germline CDR1 WSHSY, CDR2 SAAADI. This CDR3 comprises 12 residues. CDR3 DNA sequence: TGCGCCAGCAGTGAGTCGAACCCCCCGGCTTTCTTT. Its protein product is CASSESNPPAFF.

The chain employs TRBV10-3 and TRBJ1-2, with D possibly matching TRBD1 (5 bases). V was trimmed by 6 bases and J by 6 bases, leaving 20 bases between them. The CDR3 sequence is 15 residues long. CDR1 ENHRY and CDR2 SYGVKD come from the germline V gene. CDR3 sequence: CAISERRGQADGYTF. CDR3 sequence (DNA): TGTGCCATCAGCGAGCGCCGAGGACAAGCGGATGGCTACACCTTC.

V gene TRBV4-3 combines with J gene TRBJ2-1; possible D gene TRBD2, 6 bases. The CDR3 spans 17 residues. Trimming left V 3 bases short and J 4 bases short, with 19 bases between. CDR1 is LGHNA, CDR2 YSLEER, per germline. The CDR3 loop reads CASSHPLGLTNYNEQFF. CDR3 sequence (DNA): TGCGCCAGCAGCCATCCTCTCGGACTAACCAATTACAATGAGCAGTTCTTC.

The chain uses TRBV9 and TRBJ2-2, with D unclear. CDR3 size: 12 residues. Germline V gene data show CDR1 as SGDLS and CDR2 as YYNGEE. Trimming removed 4 bases from V and 6 bases from J, with 7 bases in between. CDR3 sequence reads: CASSQPAGELFF. CDR3 DNA sequence: TGTGCCAGCAGCCAGCCTGCCGGGGAGCTGTTTTTT.